This T cell receptor (beta chain) was recorded in a study of shared clonotypes between healthy human individuals. Whole-study context: The study used three CD4 naive, three CD4 memory, two CD8 naive and one CD8 memory plate per donor.

Positive CCR7 selection of CD45RO-negative cells yielded the naive CD8 cells, and terminally differentiated effector memory CD45RA+ cells were excluded. The donors, healthy adults who were HIV-negative, had experienced no recent acute infections or vaccinations. Notes on this clone: Its matching antigen is unknown.

Overall study findings and caveats: Generation probability values for non-shared clonotypes were lower than those for clonotypes shared by all four donors.

The CDR3 spans 16 residues. The germline CDR1 and CDR2 sequences are SEHNR and FQNEAQ (reference sequence). Losses at the gene ends were 5 bases for V and 3 bases for J; bases not matched to a gene: 11. Some 30,000 T cell genomes, or roughly 200 ng DNA, went into the sorted-subset replicate PCRs. TCRdb's copy holds only in-frame clones and misses some; the assay was immunoSEQ multiplex PCR. The sample lists around 2,000,000 clones; under 95% were seen once. The source of this sequence is a man aged 18 to 35 in good health. Some clones in this sample may be carry-over from other donors' samples. Material: naive CD8+ T cells from PBMCs. The rearrangement uses TRBV7-9 and TRBJ2-5; 8 bases align to TRBD1. CDR3 amino acids: CASSDTPTGEEETQYF. The CDR3 nucleotides read TGTGCCAGCAGCGACACTCCGACAGGGGAGGAAGAGACCCAGTACTTC.